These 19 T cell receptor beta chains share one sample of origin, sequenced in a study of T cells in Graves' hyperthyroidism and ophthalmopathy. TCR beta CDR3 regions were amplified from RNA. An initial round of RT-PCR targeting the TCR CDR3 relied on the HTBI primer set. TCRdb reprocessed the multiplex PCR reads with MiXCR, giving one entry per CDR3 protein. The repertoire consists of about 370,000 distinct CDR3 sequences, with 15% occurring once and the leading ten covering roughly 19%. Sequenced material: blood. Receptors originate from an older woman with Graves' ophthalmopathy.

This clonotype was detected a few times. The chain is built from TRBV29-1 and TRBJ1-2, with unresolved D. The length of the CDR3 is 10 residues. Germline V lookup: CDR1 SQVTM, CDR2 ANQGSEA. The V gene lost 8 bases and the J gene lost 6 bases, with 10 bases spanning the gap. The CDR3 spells CSTERDGYTF. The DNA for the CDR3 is TGCAGCACGGAGAGAGATGGCTACACCTTC.

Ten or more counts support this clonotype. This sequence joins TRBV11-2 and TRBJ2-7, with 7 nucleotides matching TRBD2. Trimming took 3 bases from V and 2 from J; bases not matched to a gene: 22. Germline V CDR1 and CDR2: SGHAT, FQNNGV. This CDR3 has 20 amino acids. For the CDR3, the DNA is TGTGCCAGCAGCTTTGGGGCCGGGGGTCGCCTAAGCGGGACCACCTACGAGCAGTACTTC. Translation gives CASSFGAGGRLSGTTYEQYF.

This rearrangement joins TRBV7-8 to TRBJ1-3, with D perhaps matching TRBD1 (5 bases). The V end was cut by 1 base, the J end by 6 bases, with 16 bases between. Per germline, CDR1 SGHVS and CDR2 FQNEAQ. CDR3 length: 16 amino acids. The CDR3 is CASSLEGRVKANTIYF. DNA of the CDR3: TGTGCCAGCAGCTTAGAAGGCAGGGTAAAAGCAAACACCATATATTTT.

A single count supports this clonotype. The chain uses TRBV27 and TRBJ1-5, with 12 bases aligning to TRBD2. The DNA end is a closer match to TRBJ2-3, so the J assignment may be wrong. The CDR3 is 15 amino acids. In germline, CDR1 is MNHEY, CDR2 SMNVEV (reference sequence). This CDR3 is CASSSRLAGESPQYF. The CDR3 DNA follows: TGTGCCAGCAGTTCCAGACTAGCGGGAGAGAGCCCGCAGTATTTT.

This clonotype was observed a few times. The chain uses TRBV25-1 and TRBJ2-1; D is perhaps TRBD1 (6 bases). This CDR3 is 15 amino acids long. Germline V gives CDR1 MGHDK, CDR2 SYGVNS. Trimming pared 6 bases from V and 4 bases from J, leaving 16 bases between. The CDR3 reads CASSPSVGAYNEQFF. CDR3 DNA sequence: TGTGCCAGCAGCCCTTCCGTGGGGGCTTACAATGAGCAGTTCTTC.

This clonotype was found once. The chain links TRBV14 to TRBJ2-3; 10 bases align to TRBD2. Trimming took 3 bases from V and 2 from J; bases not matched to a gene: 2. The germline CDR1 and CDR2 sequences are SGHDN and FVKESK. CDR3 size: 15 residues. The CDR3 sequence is CASSQGLATTDTQYF. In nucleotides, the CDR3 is TGTGCCAGCAGCCAGGGACTAGCGACCACAGATACGCAGTATTTT.

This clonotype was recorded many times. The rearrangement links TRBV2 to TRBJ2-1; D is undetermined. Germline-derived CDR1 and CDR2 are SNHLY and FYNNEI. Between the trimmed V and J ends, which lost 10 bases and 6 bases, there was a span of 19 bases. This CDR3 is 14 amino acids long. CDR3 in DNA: TGTGCCACTCAACCCCTGGCCTCACCCAATGAGCAGTTCTTC. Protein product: CATQPLASPNEQFF.

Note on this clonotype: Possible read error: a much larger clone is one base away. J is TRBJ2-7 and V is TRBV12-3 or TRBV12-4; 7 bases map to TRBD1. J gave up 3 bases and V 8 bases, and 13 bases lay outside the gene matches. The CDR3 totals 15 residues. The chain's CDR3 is CASGPTGLEFYEQYF. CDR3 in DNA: TGTGCCAGCGGCCCGACAGGGTTGGAGTTCTACGAGCAGTACTTC.

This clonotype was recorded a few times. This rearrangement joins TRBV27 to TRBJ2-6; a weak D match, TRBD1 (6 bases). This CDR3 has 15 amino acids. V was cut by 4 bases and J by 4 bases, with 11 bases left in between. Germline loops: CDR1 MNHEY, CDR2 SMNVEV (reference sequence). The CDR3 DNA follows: TGTGCCAGCAGTTCACAGGGATACGGGGCCAACGTCCTGACTTTC. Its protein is CASSSQGYGANVLTF.

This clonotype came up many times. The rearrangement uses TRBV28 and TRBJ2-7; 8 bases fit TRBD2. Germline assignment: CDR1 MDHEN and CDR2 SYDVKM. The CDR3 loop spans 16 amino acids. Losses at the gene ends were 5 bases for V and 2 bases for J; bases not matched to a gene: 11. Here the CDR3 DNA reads TGTGCCAGCAGTGGCGGGTCGGGACTAGATACCTACGAGCAGTACTTC. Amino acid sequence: CASSGGSGLDTYEQYF.

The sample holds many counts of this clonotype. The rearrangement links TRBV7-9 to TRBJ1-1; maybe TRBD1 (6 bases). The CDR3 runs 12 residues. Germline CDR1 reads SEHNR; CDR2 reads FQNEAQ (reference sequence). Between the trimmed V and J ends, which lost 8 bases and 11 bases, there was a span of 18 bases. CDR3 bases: TGTGCCAGCCATAATAGGGGGACCCGGGCTTTCTTT. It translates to CASHNRGTRAFF.

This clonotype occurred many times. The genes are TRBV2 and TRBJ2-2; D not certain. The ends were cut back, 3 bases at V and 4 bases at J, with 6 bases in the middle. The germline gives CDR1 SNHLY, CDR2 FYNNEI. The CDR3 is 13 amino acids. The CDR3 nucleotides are TGTGCCAGCAGTGATCAGGCCACCGGGGAGCTGTTTTTT. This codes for CASSDQATGELFF.

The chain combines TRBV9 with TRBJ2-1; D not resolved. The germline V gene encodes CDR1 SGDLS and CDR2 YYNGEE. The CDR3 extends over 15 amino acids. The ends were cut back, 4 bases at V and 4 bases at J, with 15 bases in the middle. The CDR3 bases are TGTGCCAGCAGCACCCATGGACCTTCTTACAATGAGCAGTTCTTC. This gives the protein CASSTHGPSYNEQFF.

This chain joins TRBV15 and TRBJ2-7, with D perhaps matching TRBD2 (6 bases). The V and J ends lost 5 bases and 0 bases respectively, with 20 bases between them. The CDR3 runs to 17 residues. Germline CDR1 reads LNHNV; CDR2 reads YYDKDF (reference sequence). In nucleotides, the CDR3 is TGTGCCACCAGCCTTCGGCCCACTAGCCTGGACTCCTACGAGCAGTACTTC. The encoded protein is CATSLRPTSLDSYEQYF.

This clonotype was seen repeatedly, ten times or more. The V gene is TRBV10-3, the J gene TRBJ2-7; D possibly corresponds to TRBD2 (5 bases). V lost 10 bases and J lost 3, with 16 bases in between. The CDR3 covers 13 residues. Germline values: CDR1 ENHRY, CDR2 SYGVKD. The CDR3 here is CATSLREHYEQYF. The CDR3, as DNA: TGTGCCACCTCCTTGAGGGAACACTACGAGCAGTACTTC.

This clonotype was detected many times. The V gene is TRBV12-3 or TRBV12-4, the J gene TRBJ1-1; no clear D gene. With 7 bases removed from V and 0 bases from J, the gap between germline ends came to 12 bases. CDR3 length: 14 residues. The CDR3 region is CASTWGVMNTEAFF. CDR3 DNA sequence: TGTGCCAGCACCTGGGGAGTAATGAACACTGAAGCTTTCTTT.

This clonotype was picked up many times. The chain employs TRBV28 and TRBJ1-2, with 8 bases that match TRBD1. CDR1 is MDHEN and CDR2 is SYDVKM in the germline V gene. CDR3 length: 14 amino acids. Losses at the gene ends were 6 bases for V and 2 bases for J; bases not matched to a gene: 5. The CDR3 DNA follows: TGTGCCAGCAGCCCAAGGACAGGGAACTATGGCTACACCTTC. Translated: CASSPRTGNYGYTF.

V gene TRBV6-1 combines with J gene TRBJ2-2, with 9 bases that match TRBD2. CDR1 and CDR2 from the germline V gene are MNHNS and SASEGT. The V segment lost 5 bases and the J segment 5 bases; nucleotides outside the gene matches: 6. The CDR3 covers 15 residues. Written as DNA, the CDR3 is TGTGCCAGCAGTTATTTGCTAGCGGGAACCGGGGAGCTGTTTTTT. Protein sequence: CASSYLLAGTGELFF.

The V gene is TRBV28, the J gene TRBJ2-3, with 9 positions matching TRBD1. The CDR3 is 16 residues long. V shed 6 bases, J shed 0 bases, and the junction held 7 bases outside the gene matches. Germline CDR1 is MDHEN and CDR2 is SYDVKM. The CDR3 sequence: CASSQNRGPSTDTQYF. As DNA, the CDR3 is TGTGCCAGCAGCCAGAACAGGGGGCCAAGCACAGATACGCAGTATTTT.